Presented here are 18 T cell receptor beta chains from one specimen sequenced in a study of shared clonotypes between healthy human individuals. Generated by immunoSEQ multiplex PCR, the TCRdb table keeps only in-frame clones and is missing some. The sample records about 680,000 clones, roughly 70% being singletons. The sequencing input was memory CD4+ T cells sorted from blood. Described subset: CD45RA-negative fraction. The receptors here all came from a woman younger than 45 in good health.

This chain links TRBV7-9 with TRBJ1-4; D is possibly TRBD1 (6 bases). The CDR3 spans 14 residues. Germline CDR1 and CDR2: SEHNR and FQNEAQ (reference sequence). The ends were cut back, 2 bases at V and 2 bases at J, with 6 bases in the middle. CDR3: CASSLQGTNEKLFF. The CDR3 DNA reads as TGTGCCAGCAGCTTACAGGGGACTAATGAAAAACTGTTTTTT.

This clone was found a few times. The V gene is TRBV5-1, the J gene TRBJ2-7, with D possibly matching TRBD1 (5 bases). Germline V gene data show CDR1 as SGHRS and CDR2 as YFSETQ. V was shortened by 0 bases and J by 6 bases, with 16 bases between the two germline ends. CDR3 size: 15 residues. CDR3 sequence reads: CASSLESREWVEQYF. The CDR3 coding sequence is TGCGCCAGCAGCTTGGAAAGCAGGGAATGGGTCGAGCAGTACTTC.

The chain carries TRBV28 and TRBJ2-3; D uncertain. V was clipped by 6 bases and J by 1 base, with 14 bases between them. The CDR3 runs 15 residues. CDR1 is MDHEN, CDR2 SYDVKM, per germline. CDR3 coding DNA: TGTGCCAGCAGCAGAGACTGGTCTGGCACAGATACGCAGTATTTT. Amino acids: CASSRDWSGTDTQYF.

The V and J genes are TRBV2 and TRBJ1-4; D is unresolved. Deletions cut 2 bases from V and 0 bases from J, with 10 bases between. Per germline, CDR1 SNHLY and CDR2 FYNNEI. This CDR3 has 16 residues. The CDR3 DNA sequence: TGTGCCAGCAGTGAAATAGTTTGGGCAACTAATGAAAAACTGTTTTTT. This gives the protein CASSEIVWATNEKLFF. The whole variable domain, remainder taken from reference TRBV2 and TRBJ1-4, is EPEVTQTPSHQVTQMGQEVILRCVPISNHLYFYWYRQILGQKVEFLVSFYNNEISEKSEIFDDQFSVERPDGSNFTLKIRSTKLEDSAMYFCASSEIVWATNEKLFFGSGTQLSVL.

The J gene is TRBJ2-5, the V gene TRBV7-2; D possibly corresponds to TRBD2 (6 bases). This CDR3 has 16 amino acids. Germline V CDR1 and CDR2: SGHTA, FQGNSA. The V end lost 1 base, the J end lost 3 bases, and 15 bases lay between the germline ends. CDR3: CASSLGRLAGKETQYF. The DNA for the CDR3 is TGTGCCAGCAGCTTAGGTCGTCTGGCGGGAAAAGAGACCCAGTACTTC. Drawing the rest from reference TRBV7-2 and TRBJ2-5, the complete variable domain is GAGVSQSPSNKVTEKGKDVELRCDPISGHTALYWYRQSLGQGLEFLIYFQGNSAPDKSGLPSDRFSAERTGGSVSTLTIQRTQQEDSAVYLCASSLGRLAGKETQYFGPGTRLLVL.

V gene TRBV10-2 combines with J gene TRBJ2-5; TRBD2 matches 10 bases. Germline lookup yields CDR1 WSHSY and CDR2 SAAADI. The CDR3 consists of 14 residues. With V trimmed by 8 bases and J by 4 bases, 7 bases remained unmatched. This chain's CDR3 is CASGASGRGETQYF. The CDR3 bases are TGCGCCAGCGGAGCTAGCGGGAGAGGAGAGACCCAGTACTTC.

This chain links TRBV27 with TRBJ1-5; 9 bases map to TRBD1. With V trimmed by 2 bases and J by 5 bases, 4 bases remained unmatched. Germline loops: CDR1 MNHEY, CDR2 SMNVEV (reference sequence). The CDR3 consists of 15 residues. CDR3 nucleotide sequence: TGTGCCAGCAGTTTACGACAGGGGGTGTATCAGCCCCAGCATTTT. It is translated as CASSLRQGVYQPQHF.

This clone was found a few times. The rearrangement joins TRBV11-3 to TRBJ2-3; D is possibly TRBD1 or TRBD2 (7 bases each). V was pared by 3 bases and J by 6 bases, with 16 bases between. Germline CDR1 SGHNT, CDR2 YENEEA. The CDR3 is 15 amino acids. The CDR3 nucleotides are TGTGCCAGCAGCTTGCAGGGGGGGTCTTTGGATACGCAGTATTTT. Translation: CASSLQGGSLDTQYF.

The rearrangement links TRBV2 to TRBJ2-3, with D unresolved. The length of the CDR3 is 12 residues. The V end lost 4 bases, the J end lost 7 bases, and 9 bases lay between the germline ends. CDR1 and CDR2 from the germline V gene are SNHLY and FYNNEI. CDR3 region: CASSAGVNTQYF. The CDR3 DNA is TGTGCCAGCAGTGCAGGAGTCAATACGCAGTATTTT.

The chain carries TRBV9 and TRBJ2-5; D is unclear. The CDR3 consists of 13 residues. V lost 3 bases, J lost 3 bases, and 9 bases lay in between. CDR1 is SGDLS, CDR2 YYNGEE, per germline. This CDR3 reads CASSADQEETQYF. CDR3 nucleotide sequence: TGTGCCAGCAGCGCGGACCAAGAAGAGACCCAGTACTTC. Supplemented by reference TRBV9 and TRBJ2-5, the full variable domain reads DSGVTQTPKHLITATGQRVTLRCSPRSGDLSVYWYQQSLDQGLQFLIQYYNGEERAKGNILERFSAQQFPDLHSELNLSSLELGDSALYFCASSADQEETQYFGPGTRLLVL.

The rearrangement links TRBV15 to TRBJ2-7; D is ambiguous. CDR1 and CDR2 (germline): LNHNV, YYDKDF (reference sequence). V was clipped by 0 bases and J by 7 bases, with 13 bases between them. This CDR3 is 14 amino acids long. As DNA, the CDR3 is TGTGCCACCAGCAGAGAGTCGGGTCCTGGTGAGCAGTACTTC. This codes for CATSRESGPGEQYF. The entire variable domain, with the rest obtained from reference TRBV15 and TRBJ2-7, is as follows: DAMVIQNPRYQVTQFGKPVTLSCSQTLNHNVMYWYQQKSSQAPKLLFHYYDKDFNNEADTPDNFQSRRPNTSFCFLDIRSPGLGDTAMYLCATSRESGPGEQYFGPGTRLTVT.

This clone was observed a handful of times. The chain combines TRBV6-5 with TRBJ2-1; weak D call: TRBD2 (5 bases). The CDR3 totals 15 residues. Trimming stripped 0 bases from V and 1 base from J, with 7 bases between. Per germline, CDR1 MNHEY and CDR2 SVGAGI. CDR3 in amino acids: CASSYSGASYNEQFF. The CDR3, as DNA: TGTGCCAGCAGTTACTCGGGAGCGTCCTACAATGAGCAGTTCTTC.

The J gene is TRBJ2-1, the V gene TRBV10-3, with no clear D. CDR3 size: 11 residues. V lost 8 bases and J 6 bases, leaving 8 bases between the germline ends. Germline V CDR1 and CDR2: ENHRY, SYGVKD. The CDR3 DNA reads as TGTGCCATCGGGGTGAGCAATGAGCAGTTCTTC. Encoded protein: CAIGVSNEQFF.

The chain links TRBV19 to TRBJ2-3; D remains unclear. Between the trimmed V and J ends, which lost 9 bases and 1 base, there was a span of 11 bases. The length of the CDR3 is 13 residues. CDR1 and CDR2 from the germline V gene are LNHDA and SQIVND (reference sequence). CDR3 sequence: CARTASGTDTQYF. In DNA, the CDR3 is TGTGCCAGAACAGCCTCGGGCACAGATACGCAGTATTTT. Complete variable domain (other parts from reference TRBV19 and TRBJ2-3): DGGITQSPKYLFRKEGQNVTLSCEQNLNHDAMYWYRQDPGQGLRLIYYSQIVNDFQKGDIAEGYSVSREKKESFPLTVTSAQKNPTAFYLCARTASGTDTQYFGPGTRLTVL.

The V gene is TRBV7-2, the J gene TRBJ2-4, with no clear D. Germline CDR1 is SGHTA and CDR2 is FQGNSA. The CDR3 totals 15 residues. Deletions cut 3 bases from V and 0 bases from J, with 9 bases between. CDR3 sequence reads: CASSFSFVAKNIQYF. CDR3 DNA: TGTGCCAGCAGCTTCTCCTTCGTAGCCAAAAACATTCAGTACTTC. Supplemented by reference TRBV7-2 and TRBJ2-4, the full variable domain reads GAGVSQSPSNKVTEKGKDVELRCDPISGHTALYWYRQSLGQGLEFLIYFQGNSAPDKSGLPSDRFSAERTGGSVSTLTIQRTQQEDSAVYLCASSFSFVAKNIQYFGAGTRLSVL.

As DNA, the CDR3 is TGTGCCAGCACCCAAGGGGGGTGGGACACTGAAGCTTTCTTT. The encoded protein is CASTQGGWDTEAFF. The chain has TRBV5-6 and TRBJ1-1; weak D call: TRBD1 (6 bases). The germline CDR1 and CDR2 sequences are SGHDT and YYEEEE. Trimming removed 6 bases from V and 3 bases from J, with 15 bases in between. This CDR3 comprises 14 residues.

The chain carries TRBV7-6 and TRBJ1-1; the D is unclear. Germline CDR1 and CDR2: SGHVS and FNYEAQ. The CDR3 covers 13 residues. Trimming removed 2 bases at V and 4 bases at J, with 8 bases between. The CDR3 nucleotides read TGTGCCAGCAGCTTATCTCTAACCACTGAAGCTTTCTTT. Its protein product is CASSLSLTTEAFF.

The gene calls are TRBV28 and TRBJ2-1; D possibly uses TRBD1 or TRBD2 (6 bases each). This CDR3 is 15 amino acids long. V dropped 5 bases and J dropped 6 bases, with 17 bases sitting between them. CDR1 is MDHEN and CDR2 is SYDVKM in the germline V gene. The CDR3 spells CASSRLGGEGNEQFF. The CDR3 DNA reads TGTGCCAGCAGTCGGCTCGGGGGCGAGGGCAATGAGCAGTTCTTC. Using reference TRBV28 and TRBJ2-1 for the parts outside the CDR3, the full variable domain is DVKVTQSSRYLVKRTGEKVFLECVQDMDHENMFWYRQDPGLGLRLIYFSYDVKMKEKGDIPEGYSVSREKKERFSLILESASTNQTSMYLCASSRLGGEGNEQFFGPGTRLTVL.